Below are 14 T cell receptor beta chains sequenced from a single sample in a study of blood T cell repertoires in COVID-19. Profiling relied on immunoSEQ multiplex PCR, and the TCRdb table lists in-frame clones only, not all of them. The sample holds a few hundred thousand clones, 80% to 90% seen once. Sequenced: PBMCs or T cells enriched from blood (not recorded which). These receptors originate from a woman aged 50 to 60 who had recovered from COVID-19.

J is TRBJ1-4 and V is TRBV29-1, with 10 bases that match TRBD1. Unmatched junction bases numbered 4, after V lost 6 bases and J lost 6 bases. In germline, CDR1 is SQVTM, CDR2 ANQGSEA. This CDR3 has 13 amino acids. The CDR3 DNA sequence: TGCAGCGTGGGGGACAGGGGAGATGAAAAACTGTTTTTT. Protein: CSVGDRGDEKLFF.

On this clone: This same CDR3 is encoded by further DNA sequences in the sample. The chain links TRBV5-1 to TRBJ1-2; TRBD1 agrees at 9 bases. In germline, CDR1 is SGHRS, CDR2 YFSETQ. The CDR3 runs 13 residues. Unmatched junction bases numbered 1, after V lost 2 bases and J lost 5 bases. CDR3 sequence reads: CASSLDRGYGYTF. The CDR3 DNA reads TGCGCCAGCAGCTTAGACAGGGGGTATGGCTACACCTTC.

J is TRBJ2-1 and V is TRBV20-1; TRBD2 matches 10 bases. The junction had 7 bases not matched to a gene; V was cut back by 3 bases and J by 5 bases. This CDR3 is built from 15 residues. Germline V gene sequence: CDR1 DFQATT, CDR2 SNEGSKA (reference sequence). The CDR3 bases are TGCAGTGCTAGTGATACTAGCGGGAACGACAATGAGCAGTTCTTC. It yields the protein CSASDTSGNDNEQFF.

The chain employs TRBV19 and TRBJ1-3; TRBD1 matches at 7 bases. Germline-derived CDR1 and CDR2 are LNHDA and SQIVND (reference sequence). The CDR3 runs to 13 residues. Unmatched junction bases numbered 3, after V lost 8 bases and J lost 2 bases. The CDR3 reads CASDDRAGNTIYF. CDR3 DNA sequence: TGTGCCAGTGACGACAGGGCTGGAAACACCATATATTTT.

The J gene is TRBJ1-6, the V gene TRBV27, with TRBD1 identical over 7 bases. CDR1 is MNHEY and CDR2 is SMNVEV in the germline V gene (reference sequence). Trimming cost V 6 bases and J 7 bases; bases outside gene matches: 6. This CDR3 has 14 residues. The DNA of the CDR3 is TGTGCCAGCAGCCCAGGACAGGAAAATTCACCCCTCCACTTT. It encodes CASSPGQENSPLHF.

CDR3 nucleotides: TGTGCCAGCAGCTTAAGGGGTAAAGACTATGGCTACACCTTC. Translated: CASSLRGKDYGYTF. This rearrangement joins TRBV7-9 to TRBJ1-2; D is perhaps TRBD1 (5 bases). From germline, CDR1 is SEHNR and CDR2 FQNEAQ (reference sequence). Trimming took off 2 bases at V and 3 bases at J, with 10 bases between the two ends. This CDR3 is 14 amino acids long.

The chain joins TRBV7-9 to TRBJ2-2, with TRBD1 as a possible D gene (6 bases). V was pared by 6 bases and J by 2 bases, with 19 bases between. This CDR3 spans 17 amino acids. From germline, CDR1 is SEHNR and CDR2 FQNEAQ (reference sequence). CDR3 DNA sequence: TGTGCCAGCAGTTTATTCCCAGTCAGGGGCAACACCGGGGAGCTGTTTTTT. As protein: CASSLFPVRGNTGELFF.

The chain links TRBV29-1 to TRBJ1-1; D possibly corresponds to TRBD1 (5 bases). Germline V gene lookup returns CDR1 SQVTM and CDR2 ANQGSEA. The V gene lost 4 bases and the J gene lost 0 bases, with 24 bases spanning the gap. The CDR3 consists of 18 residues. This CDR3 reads CSVGVGRGEAALNTEAFF. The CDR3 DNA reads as TGCAGCGTTGGAGTAGGTCGAGGGGAGGCAGCTCTGAACACTGAAGCTTTCTTT.

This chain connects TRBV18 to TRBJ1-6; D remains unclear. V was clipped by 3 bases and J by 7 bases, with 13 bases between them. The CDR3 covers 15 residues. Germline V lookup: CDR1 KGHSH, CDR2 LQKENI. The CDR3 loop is CASSPASGENSPLHF. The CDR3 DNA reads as TGTGCCAGCTCACCGGCCTCAGGCGAGAATTCACCCCTCCACTTT.

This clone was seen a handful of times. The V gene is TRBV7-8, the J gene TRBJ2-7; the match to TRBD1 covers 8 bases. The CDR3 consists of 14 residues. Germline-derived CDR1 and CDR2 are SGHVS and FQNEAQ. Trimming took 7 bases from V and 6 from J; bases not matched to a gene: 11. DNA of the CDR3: TGTGCCAGCACATATAATCAGGGGGCCGGCGAGCAGTACTTC. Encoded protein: CASTYNQGAGEQYF. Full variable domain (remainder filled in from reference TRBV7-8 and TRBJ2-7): GAGVSQSPRYKVAKRGQDVALRCDPISGHVSLFWYQQALGQGPEFLTYFQNEAQLDKSGLPSDRFFAERPEGSVSTLKIQRTQQEDSAVYLCASTYNQGAGEQYFGPGTRLTVT.

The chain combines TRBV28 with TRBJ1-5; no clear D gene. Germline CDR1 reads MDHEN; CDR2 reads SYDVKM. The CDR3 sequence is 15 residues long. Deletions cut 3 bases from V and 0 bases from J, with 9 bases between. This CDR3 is CASSFSGYSNQPQHF. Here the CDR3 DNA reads TGTGCCAGCAGTTTTTCCGGGTATAGCAATCAGCCCCAGCATTTT.

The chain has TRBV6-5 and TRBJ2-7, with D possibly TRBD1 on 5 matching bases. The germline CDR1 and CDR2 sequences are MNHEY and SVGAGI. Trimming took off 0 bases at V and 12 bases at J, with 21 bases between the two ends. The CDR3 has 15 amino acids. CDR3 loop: CASSYSSQGTLRWYF. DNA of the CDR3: TGTGCCAGCAGTTACTCGAGCCAGGGTACCCTCCGGTGGTACTTC.

Written as DNA, the CDR3 is TGTGCCAGCAGCCCTGGGACTAGCGGGAGGTACAATGAGCAGTTCTTC. Translation: CASSPGTSGRYNEQFF. J is TRBJ2-1 and V is TRBV5-4; 15 bases are a match to TRBD2. This CDR3 has 16 residues. In germline, CDR1 is SGHNT, CDR2 YYREEE (reference sequence). V was pared by 4 bases and J by 4 bases, with 3 bases of the junction left unmatched.

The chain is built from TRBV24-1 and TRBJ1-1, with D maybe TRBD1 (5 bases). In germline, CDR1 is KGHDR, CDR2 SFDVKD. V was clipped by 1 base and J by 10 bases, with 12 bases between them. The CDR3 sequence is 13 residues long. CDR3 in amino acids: CATSDFGALGAFF. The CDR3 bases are TGTGCCACCAGTGATTTTGGGGCTCTCGGAGCTTTCTTT.